The clone carrying this T cell receptor (beta chain) was seen more than once but under ten times. Measured with immunoSEQ multiplex PCR; TCRdb has only the in-frame clones, and not every one. Among just under 50,000 clones listed, about 81% were seen once. The sample belongs to a study of PD-L1 blockade in urothelial cancer. The CDR3 sequence is 14 residues long. The V end was cut by 9 bases, the J end by 0 bases, with 12 bases between. From germline, CDR1 is LNHDA and CDR2 SQIVND (reference sequence). The time point is: pretreatment peripheral blood. The sequencing here drew on PBMCs, taken around atezolizumab (anti-PD-L1) treatment. The clonotype was recovered from a man in his sixties or seventies with urothelial cancer. This sequence joins TRBV19 and TRBJ1-3; D possibly corresponds to TRBD1 (5 bases). Here the CDR3 DNA reads TGTGCCAGCTTAGGACAATCCTCTGGAAACACCATATATTTT. It codes for CASLGQSSGNTIYF.